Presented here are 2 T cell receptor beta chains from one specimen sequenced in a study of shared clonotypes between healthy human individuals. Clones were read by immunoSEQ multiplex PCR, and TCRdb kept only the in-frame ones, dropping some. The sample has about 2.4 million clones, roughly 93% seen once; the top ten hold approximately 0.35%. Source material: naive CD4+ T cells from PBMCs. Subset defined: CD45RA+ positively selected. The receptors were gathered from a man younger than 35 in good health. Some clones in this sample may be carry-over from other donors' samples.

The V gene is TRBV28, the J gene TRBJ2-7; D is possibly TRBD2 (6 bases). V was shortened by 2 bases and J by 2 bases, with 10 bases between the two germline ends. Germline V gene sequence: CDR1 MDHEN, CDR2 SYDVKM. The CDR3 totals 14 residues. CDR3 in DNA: TGTGCCAGCAGTTTAGAGCGGGCGGCCTACGAGCAGTACTTC. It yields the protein CASSLERAAYEQYF.

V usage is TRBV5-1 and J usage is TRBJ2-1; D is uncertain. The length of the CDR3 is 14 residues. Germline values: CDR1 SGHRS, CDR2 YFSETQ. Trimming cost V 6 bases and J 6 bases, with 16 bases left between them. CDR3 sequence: CASTPATSRNEQFF. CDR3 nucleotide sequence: TGCGCCAGCACCCCGGCCACTTCCCGCAATGAGCAGTTCTTC.